This T cell receptor (beta chain) was captured by sequencing in a study of OX40 agonist ivuxolimab in advanced cancers. The protocol was immunoSEQ multiplex PCR, while the TCRdb copy is restricted to in-frame clones and leaves out a portion. Of 70,000 or so clones in the sample, roughly 82% were seen once. Blood was sampled at baseline, cycle 4 day 1, and cycle 7 day 1. V was cut by 5 bases and J by 3 bases, with 12 bases left in between. The CDR3 is 14 amino acids. CDR1 is MNHNS, CDR2 SASEGT, per germline. Points from the study as a whole: Some nonresponders likewise displayed low normalized T-cell clonal expansion.

With regard to this clone: Its antigen is not known.

V gene TRBV6-1 combines with J gene TRBJ2-3; D not certain. This receptor was obtained from an adult with an advanced solid tumor such as melanoma, head and neck, liver or kidney cancer. The sample was CD4+ or CD8+ T cells sorted from blood, taken in a trial of the OX40 agonist ivuxolimab. The CDR3 coding sequence is TGTGCCAGCAGTTTGGCGCCGCAAACAGATACGCAGTATTTT. Its translation: CASSLAPQTDTQYF.